Listed below are T cell receptor beta chains from one sample, sequenced in a study of blood T cell repertoires in COVID-19. Method: immunoSEQ multiplex PCR; TCRdb's copy keeps in-frame clones and lacks some. The sample has about 150,000 clones; 75% to 90% are singletons. Sequencing was done on a sample of peripheral blood. These receptors were taken from a young man with COVID-19, enrolled during active disease. Each CDR3 is given with its conserved first and last residue. D genes are given only for firm matches. Size values are once, few and many counts, or a class for expanded clones, and some rows have none.

j_call clone_size v_call d_call cdr3_nt cdr3_aa
TRBJ1-1 few TRBV6-5 TRBD1 TGTGCCAGCAGTTACTCACAGGGGTTCACTGAAGCTTTCTTT CASSYSQGFTEAFF
TRBJ2-7 NA TRBV5-6 TRBD1 TGTGCCAGCAGCCCGGGACAGTCGCCGCAGTACTTC CASSPGQSPQYF
TRBJ1-3 few TRBV15 NA TGTGCCACCAGCAGAGAAGTAGATTTCTCTGGAAACACCATATATTTT CATSREVDFSGNTIYF
TRBJ2-4 NA TRBV28 TRBD1 TGTGCCAGCAGTTTGGGACGGGACAGATGGTGGGCCAAAAACATTCAGTACTTC CASSLGRDRWWAKNIQYF
TRBJ1-6 NA TRBV25-1 TRBD1 TGTGCCAGCAGTGAGACAGGGTATAATTCACCCCTCCACTTT CASSETGYNSPLHF
TRBJ1-1 few TRBV7-2 NA TGTGCCAGCAGCTCAAACAGGGATTGGACTGAAGCTTTCTTT CASSSNRDWTEAFF
TRBJ1-5 NA TRBV15 NA TGTGCCACCCGGGTAGGTGGGAGACCTAGCAATCAGCCCCAGCATTTT CATRVGGRPSNQPQHF
TRBJ1-4 NA TRBV24-1 NA TGTGCCACCAGTGACCGGCTATCGGGAGAAAAACTGTTTTTT CATSDRLSGEKLFF
TRBJ2-1 NA TRBV6-2/TRBV6-3 TRBD2 TGTGCCAGCAGTTACCATATGGGCGGGAGAAAGGACAATGAGCAGTTCTTC CASSYHMGGRKDNEQFF
TRBJ1-3 NA TRBV9 NA TGTGCCAGCAGCGGCCGGAGGGAGGGGCCGGCGGACCTCTCTGGAAACACCATATATTTT CASSGRREGPADLSGNTIYF
TRBJ2-7 NA TRBV5-1 TRBD2 TGCGCCAGCAGCCTAGGGACTAGCGGACCCTACGAGCAGTACTTC CASSLGTSGPYEQYF
TRBJ1-1 NA TRBV7-2 NA TGTGCCAGCAGTCCTAACGGAGGCGAGGGAGCTTTCTTT CASSPNGGEGAFF
TRBJ2-7 NA TRBV28 TRBD2 TGTGCCACCTCAAGACCAGGACTAGCGAACTACGAGCAGTACTTC CATSRPGLANYEQYF
TRBJ2-7 NA TRBV19 NA TGTGCCAGTAGTAGGAAAGCGGAAAGCTCCTACGAGCAGTACTTC CASSRKAESSYEQYF
TRBJ1-1 NA TRBV29-1 NA TGCAGCGTTGAGGGGCGGCAGAACACTGAAGCTTTCTTT CSVEGRQNTEAFF
TRBJ2-7 NA TRBV11-2 TRBD1 TGTGCCAGCAGCCCCAGGGGGCGGGATATGGCCTACGAGCAGTACTTC CASSPRGRDMAYEQYF
TRBJ2-5 NA TRBV19 NA TGTGCCAGTAGATATAACCTGGGGGCCCAAGAGACCCAGTACTTC CASRYNLGAQETQYF
TRBJ2-6 NA TRBV7-2 TRBD1 TGTGCCAGCAGCACAGGGGTCTACGGGGCCAACGTCCTGACTTTC CASSTGVYGANVLTF
TRBJ2-7 NA TRBV4-3 TRBD2 TGCGCCAGCAGCCAAGACCCTGGACTAGCTATATCCTACGAGCAGTACTTC CASSQDPGLAISYEQYF
TRBJ1-5 NA TRBV5-6 NA TGTGCCAGCAGCTTAGGAGAGAGCAATCAGCCCCAGCATTTT CASSLGESNQPQHF
TRBJ2-7 NA TRBV3-1/TRBV3-2 NA TGTGCCAGCAGCCAAGATAACAGGGCCTACGAGCAGTACTTC CASSQDNRAYEQYF
TRBJ2-5 NA TRBV6-2/TRBV6-3 TRBD1 TGTGCCAGCAGTCAACAGGGGGAGACCCAGTACTTC CASSQQGETQYF
TRBJ1-2 NA TRBV19 NA TGTGCCAGTAATCGGGGTCCTGGCTACACCTTC CASNRGPGYTF
TRBJ2-3 NA TRBV4-1 NA TGCGCCACAGCGGGACAGGGCACAGATACGCAGTATTTT CATAGQGTDTQYF
TRBJ2-7 NA TRBV29-1 NA TGCAGCGTTGTGTCCCAGGGGTTGCGAAACGAGCAGTACTTC CSVVSQGLRNEQYF
TRBJ1-2 NA TRBV4-3 NA TGCGCCAGCAGCCAAGGGAGGGACCTCCCATACTTC CASSQGRDLPYF
TRBJ2-7 NA TRBV5-4 NA TGTGCCAGCAGCACCGCTAGCTCCTACGAGCAGTACTTC CASSTASSYEQYF
TRBJ2-7 NA TRBV21-1 NA TGTGCCAGCAGCTGGCGGGCCCCCGAGAGGGAGGAGCAGTACTTC CASSWRAPEREEQYF
TRBJ1-1 few TRBV30 NA TGTGCCTGGAGTGCCTATTCAGGTGACCTTTTTCGTATGAACACTGAAGCTTTCTTT CAWSAYSGDLFRMNTEAFF
TRBJ1-6 NA TRBV19 NA TGTGCCAGTAGTGAGGACAGCCGCAATTCACCCCTCCACTTT CASSEDSRNSPLHF
TRBJ2-4 NA TRBV19 NA TGTGCCAGTACAGGTACGATACAGGCGAACATTCAGTACTTC CASTGTIQANIQYF
TRBJ2-7 NA TRBV9 TRBD2 TGTGCCAGCAGCGAAGGACTAGCGGGAAATTACGAGCAGTACTTC CASSEGLAGNYEQYF
TRBJ1-5 NA TRBV19 TRBD1 TGTGCCAGTAGTATTAAAGACAGGGACACATTTAGCAATCAGCCCCAGCATTTT CASSIKDRDTFSNQPQHF
TRBJ2-5 NA TRBV5-1 NA TGCGCCAGCAGCTTGTTTCCCGCAGGGGTTTGGGAGACCCAGTACTTC CASSLFPAGVWETQYF
TRBJ2-7 NA TRBV7-8 NA TGTGCCAGCAGCTTAGCTACGTACAGGGCTGAGTGGGAGCAGTACTTC CASSLATYRAEWEQYF
TRBJ1-5 few TRBV2 NA TGTGCCAGCAGTGAGGGGGAGGGCAATCAGCCCCAGCATTTT CASSEGEGNQPQHF
TRBJ1-4 NA TRBV4-1 NA TGCGCCAGCAGCCTTCCAACAGGGAGCGGCGAAAAACTGTTTTTT CASSLPTGSGEKLFF
TRBJ2-6 NA TRBV6-6 NA TGTGCCACACATAACAGGGTTGCACCTGGGGCCAACGTCCTGACTTTC CATHNRVAPGANVLTF
TRBJ2-5 NA TRBV5-6 NA TGTGCCAGCAGCTTTGGTAGCGGCGGGCAAGAGACCCAGTACTTC CASSFGSGGQETQYF
TRBJ1-6 NA TRBV6-6 NA TGTGCCAGCAGTCGGCCAGGGGCACGAGAAAATTCACCCCTCCACTTT CASSRPGARENSPLHF
TRBJ2-1 NA TRBV4-3 TRBD2 TGCGCCAGCAGCCAACGCCTAGCGGGAGGGTGGGCCTCCTACAATGAGCAGTTCTTC CASSQRLAGGWASYNEQFF
TRBJ1-4 NA TRBV4-1 NA TGCGCCAGCAGCCAAAACGAGCTCCGGGACTCACTGTTTTTT CASSQNELRDSLFF
TRBJ1-4 NA TRBV5-1 NA TGCGCCAGCAGCTTCTGGACGATACAGGGAGTTGGTGAAAAACTGCTTTTT CASSFWTIQGVGEKLLF
TRBJ1-5 NA TRBV7-2 NA TGTGCCAGCAGCTTGGGGCTTAGTCAGCCCCAGCATTTT CASSLGLSQPQHF
TRBJ2-5 NA TRBV2 NA TGTGCCAGCAGTTCTTACAGGCTGGAGACCCAGTACTTC CASSSYRLETQYF
TRBJ2-3 NA TRBV4-3 NA TGCGCCAGCAGCCAAGGGCGGGGTTTAGCAGATACGCAGTATTTT CASSQGRGLADTQYF
TRBJ2-7 NA TRBV6-2/TRBV6-3 TRBD1 TGTGCCAGCAGCCCTGGGACAGCCTCCTCCTACGAGCAGTACTTC CASSPGTASSYEQYF
TRBJ1-1 NA TRBV29-1 NA TGCAGCGCCGACAGGATGAACACTGAAGCTTTCTTT CSADRMNTEAFF
TRBJ2-7 NA TRBV7-2 TRBD2 TGTGCCAGCAGCTTAACCTCGCCGGGACTAGCGGGAGCCTACGAGCAGTACTTC CASSLTSPGLAGAYEQYF
TRBJ2-7 once TRBV29-1 NA TGCAGCGTTGAAGGGGGAGGCGAGCAGTACTTC CSVEGGGEQYF
TRBJ1-1 few TRBV5-4 NA TGTGCCAGCAGCTCGCCCAGGGGACAGAACACTGAAGCTTTCTTT CASSSPRGQNTEAFF
TRBJ2-7 NA TRBV7-9 NA TGTGCCAGCAGCTCCCGCGGAACGGCCTCCTACGAGCAGTACTTC CASSSRGTASYEQYF
TRBJ2-7 NA TRBV6-5 TRBD1 TGTGCCAGCAGCCGGGACAGGGTCGCCTACGAGCAGTACTTC CASSRDRVAYEQYF
TRBJ2-7 NA TRBV6-6 TRBD1 TGTGCCAGCAGACACGGACAGGGGGCCAGCTCCTACGAGCAGTACTTC CASRHGQGASSYEQYF
TRBJ1-2 NA TRBV7-8 TRBD1 TGTGCCAGCAGCTTAGCCCCCGGGACAGGGAGAAGCTACACCTTC CASSLAPGTGRSYTF